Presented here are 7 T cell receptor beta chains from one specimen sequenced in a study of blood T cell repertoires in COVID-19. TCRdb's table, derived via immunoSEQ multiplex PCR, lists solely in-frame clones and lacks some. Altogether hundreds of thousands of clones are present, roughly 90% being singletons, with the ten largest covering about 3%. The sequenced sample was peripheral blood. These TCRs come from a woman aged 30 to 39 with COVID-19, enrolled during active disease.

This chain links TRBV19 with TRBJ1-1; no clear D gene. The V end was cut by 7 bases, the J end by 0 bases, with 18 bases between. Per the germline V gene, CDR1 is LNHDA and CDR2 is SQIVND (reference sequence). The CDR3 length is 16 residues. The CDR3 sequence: CASTTLKEVVNTEAFF. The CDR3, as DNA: TGTGCCAGTACCACACTTAAGGAGGTGGTGAACACTGAAGCTTTCTTT.

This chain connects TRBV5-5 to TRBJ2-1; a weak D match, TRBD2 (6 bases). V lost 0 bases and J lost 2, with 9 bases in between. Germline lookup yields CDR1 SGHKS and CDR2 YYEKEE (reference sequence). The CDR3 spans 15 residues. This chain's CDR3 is CASSLVADPYNEQFF. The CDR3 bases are TGTGCCAGCAGCTTGGTAGCGGACCCCTACAATGAGCAGTTCTTC.

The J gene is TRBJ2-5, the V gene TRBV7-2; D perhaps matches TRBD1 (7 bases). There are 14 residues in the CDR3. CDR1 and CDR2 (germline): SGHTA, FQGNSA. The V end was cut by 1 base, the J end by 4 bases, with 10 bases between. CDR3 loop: CASSLGRGLETQYF. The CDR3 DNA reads TGTGCCAGCAGCTTAGGGAGGGGGCTAGAGACCCAGTACTTC.

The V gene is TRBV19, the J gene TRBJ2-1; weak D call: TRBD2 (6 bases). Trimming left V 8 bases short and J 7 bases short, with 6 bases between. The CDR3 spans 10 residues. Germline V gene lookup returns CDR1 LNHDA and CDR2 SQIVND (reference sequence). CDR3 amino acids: CASGGNEQFF. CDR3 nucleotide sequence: TGTGCCAGTGGGGGGAATGAGCAGTTCTTC.

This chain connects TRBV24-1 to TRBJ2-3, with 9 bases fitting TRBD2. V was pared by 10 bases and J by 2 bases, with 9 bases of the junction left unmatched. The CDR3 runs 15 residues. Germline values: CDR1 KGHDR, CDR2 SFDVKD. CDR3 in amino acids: CATWEREVTTDTQYF. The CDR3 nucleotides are TGTGCCACGTGGGAGCGGGAGGTCACCACAGATACGCAGTATTTT.

For the CDR3, the DNA is TGCGCCAGCAGCTTGGCCGGCGGGGTCCAAGAGACCCAGTACTTC. The encoded protein is CASSLAGGVQETQYF. The chain combines TRBV5-1 with TRBJ2-5, with a tentative D call TRBD2 (6 bases). The CDR3 sequence is 15 residues long. V dropped 0 bases and J dropped 1 base, with 10 bases sitting between them. The germline V gene has CDR1 SGHRS and CDR2 YFSETQ.

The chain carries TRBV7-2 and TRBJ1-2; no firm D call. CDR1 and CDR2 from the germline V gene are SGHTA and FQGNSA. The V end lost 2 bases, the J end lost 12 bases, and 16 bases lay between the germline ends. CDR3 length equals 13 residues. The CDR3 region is CASSLWEGGGHTF. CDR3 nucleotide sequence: TGTGCCAGCAGCTTATGGGAGGGTGGAGGGCACACCTTC.